Listed here are 17 T cell receptor beta chains from one sample, sequenced in a study of blood T cell repertoires in COVID-19 (dated by TCRdb to 2018 to 2021). The library was built by means of the immunoSEQ multiplex PCR assay. TCRdb carries this immuneACCESS record with in-frame sequences only. Its versions omit some clonotypes, under half of them owing to an unresolved V gene in the studies checked, with the rest unexplained. The sample table shows approximately 260,000 clones, and nearly 85% are seen once. In total, the top ten clones hold 8% to 9.5% of the sample. Sample: peripheral blood. All receptors derive from a human donor in a cohort sampled during active COVID-19.

The chain joins TRBV5-6 to TRBJ2-5; D perhaps matches TRBD2 (5 bases). CDR3 length: 17 residues. The germline CDR1 and CDR2 sequences are SGHDT and YYEEEE. The V and J ends lost 0 bases and 2 bases respectively, with 17 bases between them. This CDR3 is CASSLVGGGRRQETQYF. DNA of the CDR3: TGTGCCAGCAGCTTGGTGGGTGGTGGCAGGAGGCAAGAGACCCAGTACTTC. Complete variable domain (other parts from reference TRBV5-6 and TRBJ2-5): DAGVTQSPTHLIKTRGQQVTLRCSPKSGHDTVSWYQQALGQGPQFIFQYYEEEERQRGNFPDRFSGHQFPNYSSELNVNALLLGDSALYLCASSLVGGGRRQETQYFGPGTRLLVL.

The chain has TRBV11-3 and TRBJ1-3, with D perhaps matching TRBD1 (6 bases). This CDR3 has 14 amino acids. Looked up from germline, CDR1 is SGHNT and CDR2 is YENEEA. Between the trimmed V and J ends, which lost 6 bases and 3 bases, there was a span of 12 bases. The CDR3, as DNA: TGTGCCAGCAGAACAGGGACGTATGGAAACACCATATATTTT. As protein: CASRTGTYGNTIYF. Filled out from reference TRBV11-3 and TRBJ1-3, the complete variable domain reads EAGVVQSPRYKIIEKKQPVAFWCNPISGHNTLYWYLQNLGQGPELLIRYENEEAVDDSQLPKDRFSAERLKGVDSTLKIQPAELGDSAVYLCASRTGTYGNTIYFGEGSWLTVV.

CDR3 protein: CASTRDRVNTEAFF. In nucleotides, the CDR3 is TGTGCCAGCACCAGAGACAGGGTGAACACTGAAGCTTTCTTT. The rearrangement joins TRBV6-5 to TRBJ1-1; 7 nucleotides match TRBD1. The CDR3 loop spans 14 amino acids. The V and J ends lost 7 bases and 0 bases, in that order; junction bases with no gene match: 5. Germline CDR1 reads MNHEY; CDR2 reads SVGAGI.

The V call is TRBV19, the J call TRBJ2-5; 7 bases map to TRBD1. The V gene end was trimmed by 4 bases and the J gene end by 4 bases; junction bases not matched to a gene: 3. This CDR3 spans 13 amino acids. CDR1 is LNHDA, CDR2 SQIVND, per germline (reference sequence). CDR3 loop: CASSKNRGETQYF. CDR3 nucleotides: TGTGCCAGTAGTAAAAACAGGGGAGAGACCCAGTACTTC.

V usage is TRBV9 and J usage is TRBJ2-7; 9 bases are shared with TRBD2. CDR1 and CDR2 from the germline V gene are SGDLS and YYNGEE. Trimming at V came to 0 bases and at J to 6 bases, leaving 7 bases not matched to a gene. CDR3 length: 15 residues. Written as DNA, the CDR3 is TGTGCCAGCAGCGTAGAGGCTAGCGGGATCTCCGAGCAGTACTTC. This gives the protein CASSVEASGISEQYF. The variable domain in full, completed from reference TRBV9 and TRBJ2-7, reads DSGVTQTPKHLITATGQRVTLRCSPRSGDLSVYWYQQSLDQGLQFLIQYYNGEERAKGNILERFSAQQFPDLHSELNLSSLELGDSALYFCASSVEASGISEQYFGPGTRLTVT.

The chain joins TRBV7-9 to TRBJ2-6; D gene unclear. V lost 4 bases, J lost 0 bases, and 13 bases lay in between. Germline-derived CDR1 and CDR2 are SEHNR and FQNEAQ (reference sequence). This CDR3 has 17 amino acids. CDR3 residues: CASSSRGLTSGANVLTF. The DNA of the CDR3 is TGTGCCAGCAGCTCCCGCGGCCTGACCTCTGGGGCCAACGTCCTGACTTTC.

This rearrangement joins TRBV5-4 to TRBJ2-7, with a possible D match to TRBD2 (6 bases). The CDR3 is 14 amino acids. Trimming took off 1 base at V and 3 bases at J, with 11 bases between the two ends. CDR1 is SGHNT, CDR2 YYREEE, per germline (reference sequence). DNA for the CDR3: TGTGCCAGCAGCTTGACGGGGGTTGACTACGAGCAGTACTTC. Translation: CASSLTGVDYEQYF.

This chain connects TRBV2 to TRBJ2-3; 9 bases agree with TRBD2. J lost 2 bases, V lost 6 bases, and 15 bases had no gene match. The CDR3 is 18 residues long. Germline V gene lookup returns CDR1 SNHLY and CDR2 FYNNEI. The CDR3 reads CASRGGALAGVHTDTQYF. The CDR3 nucleotides are TGTGCCAGCAGGGGGGGGGCACTAGCGGGTGTCCACACAGATACGCAGTATTTT.

The rearrangement joins TRBV5-1 to TRBJ2-1; maybe TRBD2 (5 bases). This CDR3 is built from 14 residues. Germline values: CDR1 SGHRS, CDR2 YFSETQ. V was pared by 0 bases and J by 10 bases, with 14 bases between. The CDR3 sequence: CASSLGVASGEQFF. CDR3 sequence (DNA): TGCGCCAGCAGCTTGGGAGTCGCATCGGGGGAGCAGTTCTTC.

J is TRBJ2-1 and V is TRBV2; 8 bases line up with TRBD1. Germline values: CDR1 SNHLY, CDR2 FYNNEI. Trimming removed 8 bases from V and 2 bases from J; junction bases left unmatched: 5. This CDR3 is 14 amino acids long. The CDR3: CASSRQGTYNEQFF. CDR3 nucleotide sequence: TGTGCCAGCTCGAGACAGGGGACCTACAATGAGCAGTTCTTC.

J is TRBJ1-4 and V is TRBV5-4, with unresolved D. CDR3 length equals 13 residues. Germline values: CDR1 SGHNT, CDR2 YYREEE (reference sequence). Trimming took 3 bases from V and 5 from J, leaving 8 bases between them. CDR3 loop: CASSSGRNEKLFF. CDR3 coding DNA: TGTGCCAGCAGCTCCGGCAGGAATGAAAAACTGTTTTTT.

CDR3 nucleotides: TGTGCCAGCAGCGTAGGGACAGCCAGGAATACGCAAAACATTCAGTACTTC. It specifies CASSVGTARNTQNIQYF. The chain carries TRBV9 and TRBJ2-4; D is possibly TRBD1 (6 bases). There are 17 residues in the CDR3. V was trimmed by 0 bases and J by 5 bases, leaving 18 bases between them. Germline CDR1 reads SGDLS; CDR2 reads YYNGEE. The full variable domain, rest sourced from reference TRBV9 and TRBJ2-4, is DSGVTQTPKHLITATGQRVTLRCSPRSGDLSVYWYQQSLDQGLQFLIQYYNGEERAKGNILERFSAQQFPDLHSELNLSSLELGDSALYFCASSVGTARNTQNIQYFGAGTRLSVL.

This rearrangement joins TRBV9 to TRBJ1-6; 9 bases are a match to TRBD1. Germline values: CDR1 SGDLS, CDR2 YYNGEE. The CDR3 covers 16 residues. V shed 4 bases, J shed 9 bases, and the junction held 11 bases outside the gene matches. DNA for the CDR3: TGTGCCAGCAGCTTCTCGGGGACAGGGAGGAGTTCACCCCTCCACTTT. It yields the protein CASSFSGTGRSSPLHF.

The J gene is TRBJ1-5, the V gene TRBV7-8; D remains ambiguous. Deletions cut 3 bases from V and 2 bases from J, with 11 bases between. CDR3 size: 15 residues. CDR1 is SGHVS and CDR2 is FQNEAQ in the germline V gene. CDR3 in amino acids: CASSFRESRNQPQHF. In nucleotides, the CDR3 is TGTGCCAGCAGCTTTAGGGAGTCCCGCAATCAGCCCCAGCATTTT.

The V call is TRBV2, the J call TRBJ2-7; a weak D match, TRBD1 (5 bases). CDR1 and CDR2 (germline): SNHLY, FYNNEI. Trimming took off 7 bases at V and 2 bases at J, with 9 bases between the two ends. The length of the CDR3 is 12 residues. The CDR3, as DNA: TGTGCCAGCAAATTAGGGGCCTACGAGCAGTACTTC. Translated: CASKLGAYEQYF. The entire variable domain, with the rest obtained from reference TRBV2 and TRBJ2-7, is as follows: EPEVTQTPSHQVTQMGQEVILRCVPISNHLYFYWYRQILGQKVEFLVSFYNNEISEKSEIFDDQFSVERPDGSNFTLKIRSTKLEDSAMYFCASKLGAYEQYFGPGTRLTVT.

This chain links TRBV3-1 (or the pseudogene TRBV3-2) with TRBJ1-3; D not certain. CDR3 length equals 15 residues. Germline assignment: CDR1 LGHDT and CDR2 YNNKEL (reference sequence). Deletions cut 4 bases from V and 2 bases from J, with 12 bases between. The CDR3: CASSPRTGTGNTIYF. CDR3 bases: TGTGCCAGCAGCCCTCGGACCGGGACTGGAAACACCATATATTTT.

This clone was found once. DNA of the CDR3: TGTGCCAGCAGCCAGGAGGGACTAACGGGGGGTGTAAGCACAGATACGCAGTATTTT. Its protein is CASSQEGLTGGVSTDTQYF. The chain is built from TRBV3-1 (or the pseudogene TRBV3-2) and TRBJ2-3, with TRBD2 matching over 7 bases. Trimming removed 3 bases from V and 0 bases from J; junction bases left unmatched: 15. Germline V lookup: CDR1 LGHDT, CDR2 YNNKEL (reference sequence). The CDR3 sequence is 19 residues long.